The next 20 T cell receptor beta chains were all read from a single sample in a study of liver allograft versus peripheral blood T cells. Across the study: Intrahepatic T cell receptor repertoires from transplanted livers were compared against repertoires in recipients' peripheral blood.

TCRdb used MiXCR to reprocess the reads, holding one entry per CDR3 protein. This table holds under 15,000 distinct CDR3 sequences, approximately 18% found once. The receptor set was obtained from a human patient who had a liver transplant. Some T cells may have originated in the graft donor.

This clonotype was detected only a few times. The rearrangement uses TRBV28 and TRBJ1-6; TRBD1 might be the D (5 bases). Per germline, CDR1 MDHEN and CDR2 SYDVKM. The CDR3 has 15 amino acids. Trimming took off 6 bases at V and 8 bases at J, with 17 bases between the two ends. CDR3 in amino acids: CASSLGGTAYSPLHF. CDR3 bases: TGTGCCAGCAGCTTGGGAGGGACCGCTTATTCACCCCTCCACTTT. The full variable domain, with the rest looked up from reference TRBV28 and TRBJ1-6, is DVKVTQSSRYLVKRTGEKVFLECVQDMDHENMFWYRQDPGLGLRLIYFSYDVKMKEKGDIPEGYSVSREKKERFSLILESASTNQTSMYLCASSLGGTAYSPLHFGNGTRLTVT.

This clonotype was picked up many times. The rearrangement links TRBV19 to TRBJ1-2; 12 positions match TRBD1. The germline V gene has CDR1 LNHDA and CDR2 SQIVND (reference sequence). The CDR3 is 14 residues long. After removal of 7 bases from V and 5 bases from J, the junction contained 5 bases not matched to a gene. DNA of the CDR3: TGTGCCAGTAACCTGGGACAGGGGGCATATGGCTACACCTTC. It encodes CASNLGQGAYGYTF.

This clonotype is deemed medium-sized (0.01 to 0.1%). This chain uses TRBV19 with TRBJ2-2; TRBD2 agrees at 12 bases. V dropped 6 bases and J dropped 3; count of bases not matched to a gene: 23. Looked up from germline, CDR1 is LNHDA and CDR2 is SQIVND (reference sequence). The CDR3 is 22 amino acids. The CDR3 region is CASRNWDIWAASGRADTGELFF. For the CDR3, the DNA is TGTGCCAGTAGGAATTGGGATATTTGGGCAGCTAGCGGGAGGGCCGACACCGGGGAGCTGTTTTTT.

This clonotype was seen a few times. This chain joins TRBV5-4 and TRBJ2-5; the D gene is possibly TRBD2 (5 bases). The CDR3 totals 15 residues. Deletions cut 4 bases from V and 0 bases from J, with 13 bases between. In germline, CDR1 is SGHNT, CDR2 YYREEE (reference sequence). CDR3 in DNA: TGTGCCAGCAGCCGCCAAAGAGCGGACCAAGAGACCCAGTACTTC. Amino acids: CASSRQRADQETQYF.

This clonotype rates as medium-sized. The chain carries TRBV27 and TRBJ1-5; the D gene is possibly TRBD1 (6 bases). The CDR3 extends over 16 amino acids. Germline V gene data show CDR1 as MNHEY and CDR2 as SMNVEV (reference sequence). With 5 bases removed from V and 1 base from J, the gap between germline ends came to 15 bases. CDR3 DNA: TGTGCCAGCAGTCTAACCGGACAGATAAGCAATCAGCCCCAGCATTTT. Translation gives CASSLTGQISNQPQHF.

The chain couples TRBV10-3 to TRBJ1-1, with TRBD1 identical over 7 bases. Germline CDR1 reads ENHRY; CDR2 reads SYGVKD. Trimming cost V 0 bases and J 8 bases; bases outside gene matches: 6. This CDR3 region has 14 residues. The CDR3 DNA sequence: TGTGCCATCAGTGAGTCAGGGGGCGCGCAGGAAGCTTTCTTT. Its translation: CAISESGGAQEAFF.

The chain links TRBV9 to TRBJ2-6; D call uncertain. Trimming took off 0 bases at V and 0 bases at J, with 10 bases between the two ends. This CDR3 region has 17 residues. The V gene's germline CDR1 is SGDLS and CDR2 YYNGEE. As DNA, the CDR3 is TGTGCCAGCAGCGTAGGGCAGATTAGCTCTGGGGCCAACGTCCTGACTTTC. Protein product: CASSVGQISSGANVLTF.

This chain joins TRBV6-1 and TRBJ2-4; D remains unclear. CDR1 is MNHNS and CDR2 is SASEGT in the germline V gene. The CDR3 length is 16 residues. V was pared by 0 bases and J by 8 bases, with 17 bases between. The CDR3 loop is CASSEAGASSGYIQYF. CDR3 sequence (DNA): TGTGCCAGCAGTGAAGCAGGAGCGTCCTCAGGCTACATTCAGTACTTC.

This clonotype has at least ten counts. In DNA, the CDR3 is TGCAGTGCGCCTGACAGGGGACGAGGCTCACCCCTCCACTTT. Its translation: CSAPDRGRGSPLHF. V is TRBV20-1 and J is TRBJ1-6, with 8 bases fitting TRBD1. Per germline, CDR1 DFQATT and CDR2 SNEGSKA (reference sequence). After removal of 6 bases from V and 10 bases from J, the junction contained 11 bases not matched to a gene. The length of the CDR3 is 14 residues.

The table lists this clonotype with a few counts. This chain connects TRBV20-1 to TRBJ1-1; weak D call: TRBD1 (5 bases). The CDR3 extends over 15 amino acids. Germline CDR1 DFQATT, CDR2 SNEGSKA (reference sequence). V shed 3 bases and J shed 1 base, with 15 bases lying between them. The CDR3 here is CSASLPGRQNTEAFF. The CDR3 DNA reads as TGCAGTGCTAGCCTACCGGGACGGCAGAACACTGAAGCTTTCTTT.

This CDR3 reads CSVAAFRGGYTF. The CDR3 bases are TGCAGTGTCGCCGCCTTCCGGGGTGGCTACACCTTC. J is TRBJ1-2 and V is TRBV20-1; no definite D call. The germline gives CDR1 DFQATT, CDR2 SNEGSKA (reference sequence). The CDR3 spans 12 residues. The V and J ends lost 7 bases and 7 bases respectively, with 16 bases between them.

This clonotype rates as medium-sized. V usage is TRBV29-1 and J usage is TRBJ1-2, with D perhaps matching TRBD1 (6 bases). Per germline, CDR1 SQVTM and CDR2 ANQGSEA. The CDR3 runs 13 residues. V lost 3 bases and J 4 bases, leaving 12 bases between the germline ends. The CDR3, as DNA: TGCAGCGTTGACCCGGACAGACCCTATGGCTACACCTTC. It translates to CSVDPDRPYGYTF.

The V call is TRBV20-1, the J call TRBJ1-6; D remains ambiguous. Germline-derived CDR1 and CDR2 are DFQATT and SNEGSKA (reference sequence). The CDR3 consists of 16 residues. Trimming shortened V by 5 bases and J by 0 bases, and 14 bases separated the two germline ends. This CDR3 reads CSALRSLSSYNSPLHF. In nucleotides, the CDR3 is TGCAGTGCTCTAAGGAGCCTGAGCTCCTATAATTCACCCCTCCACTTT.

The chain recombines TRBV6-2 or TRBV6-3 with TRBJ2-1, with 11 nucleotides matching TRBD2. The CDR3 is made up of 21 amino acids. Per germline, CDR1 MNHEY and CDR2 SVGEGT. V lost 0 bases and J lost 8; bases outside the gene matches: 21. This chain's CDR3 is CASSYSGLAGGLTVVRDEQFF. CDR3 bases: TGTGCCAGCAGTTACTCCGGTCTAGCGGGAGGCCTAACGGTTGTTAGGGATGAGCAGTTCTTC.

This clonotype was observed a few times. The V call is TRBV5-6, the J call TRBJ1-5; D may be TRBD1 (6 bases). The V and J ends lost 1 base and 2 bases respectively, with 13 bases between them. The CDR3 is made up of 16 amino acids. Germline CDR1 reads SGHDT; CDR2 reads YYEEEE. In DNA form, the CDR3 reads TGTGCCAGCAGCTTGTTCGCGACAGGCGGCAATCAGCCCCAGCATTTT. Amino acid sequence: CASSLFATGGNQPQHF.

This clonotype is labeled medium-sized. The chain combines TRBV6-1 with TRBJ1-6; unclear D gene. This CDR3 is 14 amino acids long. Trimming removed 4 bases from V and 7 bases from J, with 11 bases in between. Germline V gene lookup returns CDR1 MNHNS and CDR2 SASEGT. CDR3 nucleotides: TGTGCCAGCAGTGCCTCCGACGGGAATTCACCCCTCCACTTT. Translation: CASSASDGNSPLHF.

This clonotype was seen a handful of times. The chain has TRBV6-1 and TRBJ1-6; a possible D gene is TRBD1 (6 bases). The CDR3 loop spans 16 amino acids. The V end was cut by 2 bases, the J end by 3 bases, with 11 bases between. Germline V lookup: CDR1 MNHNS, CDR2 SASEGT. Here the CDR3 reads CASSEFWTDYNSPLHF. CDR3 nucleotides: TGTGCCAGCAGTGAATTCTGGACAGACTATAATTCACCCCTCCACTTT.

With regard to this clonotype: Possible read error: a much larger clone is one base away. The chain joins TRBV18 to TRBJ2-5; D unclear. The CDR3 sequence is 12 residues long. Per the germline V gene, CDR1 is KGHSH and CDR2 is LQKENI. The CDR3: CAGSPDQETQYF. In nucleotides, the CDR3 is TGTGCCGGCTCACCGGACCAAGAGACCCAGTACTTC.

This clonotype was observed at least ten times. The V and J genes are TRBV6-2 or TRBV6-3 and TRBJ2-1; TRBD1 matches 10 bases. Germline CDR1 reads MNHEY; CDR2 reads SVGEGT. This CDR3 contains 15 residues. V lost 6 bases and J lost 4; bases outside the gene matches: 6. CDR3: CASRPSGQGYNEQFF. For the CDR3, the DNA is TGTGCCAGCAGACCATCGGGACAGGGGTACAATGAGCAGTTCTTC.

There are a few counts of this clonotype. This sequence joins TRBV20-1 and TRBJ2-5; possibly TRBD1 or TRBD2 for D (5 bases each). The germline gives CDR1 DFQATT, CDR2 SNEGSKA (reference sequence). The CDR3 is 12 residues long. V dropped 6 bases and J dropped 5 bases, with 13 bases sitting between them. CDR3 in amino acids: CSAPDGAETQYF. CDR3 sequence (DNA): TGCAGTGCCCCGGACGGGGCCGAGACCCAGTACTTC.